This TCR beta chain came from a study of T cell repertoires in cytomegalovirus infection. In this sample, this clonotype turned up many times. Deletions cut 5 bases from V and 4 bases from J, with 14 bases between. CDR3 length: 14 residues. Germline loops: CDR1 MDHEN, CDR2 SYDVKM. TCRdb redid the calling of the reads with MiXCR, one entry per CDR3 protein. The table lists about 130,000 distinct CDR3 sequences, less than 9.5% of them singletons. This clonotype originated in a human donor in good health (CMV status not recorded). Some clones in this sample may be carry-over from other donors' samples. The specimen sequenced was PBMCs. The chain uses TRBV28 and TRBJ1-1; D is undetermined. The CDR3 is CASSHRGRITEAFF. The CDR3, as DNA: TGTGCCAGCAGTCATCGGGGAAGGATCACTGAAGCTTTCTTT. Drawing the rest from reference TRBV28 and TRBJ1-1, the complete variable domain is DVKVTQSSRYLVKRTGEKVFLECVQDMDHENMFWYRQDPGLGLRLIYFSYDVKMKEKGDIPEGYSVSREKKERFSLILESASTNQTSMYLCASSHRGRITEAFFGQGTRLTVV.